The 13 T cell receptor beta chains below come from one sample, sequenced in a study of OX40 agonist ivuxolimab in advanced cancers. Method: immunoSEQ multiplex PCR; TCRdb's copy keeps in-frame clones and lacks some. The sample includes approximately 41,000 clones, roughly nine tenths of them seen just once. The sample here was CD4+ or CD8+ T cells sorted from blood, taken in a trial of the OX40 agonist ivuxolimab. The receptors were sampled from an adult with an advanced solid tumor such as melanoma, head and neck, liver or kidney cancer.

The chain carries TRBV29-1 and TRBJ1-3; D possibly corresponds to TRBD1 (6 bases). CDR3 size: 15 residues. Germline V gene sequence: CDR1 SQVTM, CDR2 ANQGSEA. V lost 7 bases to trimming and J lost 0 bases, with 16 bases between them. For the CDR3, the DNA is TGCAGCGGGTGGACAGCAAGCCCCTCTGGAAACACCATATATTTT. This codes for CSGWTASPSGNTIYF.

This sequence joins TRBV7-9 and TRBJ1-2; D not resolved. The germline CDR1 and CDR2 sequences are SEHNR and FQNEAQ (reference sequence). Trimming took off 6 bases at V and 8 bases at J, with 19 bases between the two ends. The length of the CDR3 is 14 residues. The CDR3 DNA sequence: TGTGCCAGCAGTTTATATACGGCGGCGGAAGGCTACACCTTC. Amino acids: CASSLYTAAEGYTF.

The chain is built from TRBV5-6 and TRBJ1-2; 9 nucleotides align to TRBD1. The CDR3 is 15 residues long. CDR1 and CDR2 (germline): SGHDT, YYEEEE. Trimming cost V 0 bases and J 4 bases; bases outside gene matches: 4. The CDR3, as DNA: TGTGCCAGCAGCTTGGCGGGACAGGGAGTCTATGGCTACACCTTC. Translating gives CASSLAGQGVYGYTF.

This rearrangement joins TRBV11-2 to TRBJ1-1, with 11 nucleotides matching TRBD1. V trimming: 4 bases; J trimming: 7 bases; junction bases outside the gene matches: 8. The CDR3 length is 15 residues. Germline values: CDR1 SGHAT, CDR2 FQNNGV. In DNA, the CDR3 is TGTGCCAGCAGCTACCGGGACAGGGGGGCTAATGAAGCTTTCTTT. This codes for CASSYRDRGANEAFF.

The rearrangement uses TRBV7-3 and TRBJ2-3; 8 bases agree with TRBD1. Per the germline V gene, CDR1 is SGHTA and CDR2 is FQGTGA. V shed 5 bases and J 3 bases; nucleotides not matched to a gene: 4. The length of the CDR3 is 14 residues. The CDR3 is CASSPWTGTDTQYF. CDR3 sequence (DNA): TGTGCCAGCAGCCCCTGGACAGGGACAGATACGCAGTATTTT.

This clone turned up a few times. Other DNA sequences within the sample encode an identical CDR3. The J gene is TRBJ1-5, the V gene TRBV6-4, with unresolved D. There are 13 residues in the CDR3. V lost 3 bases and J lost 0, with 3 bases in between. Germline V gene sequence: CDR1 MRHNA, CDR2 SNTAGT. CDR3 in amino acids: CASSEGSNQPQHF. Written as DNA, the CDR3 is TGTGCCAGCAGTGAAGGTAGCAATCAGCCCCAGCATTTT.

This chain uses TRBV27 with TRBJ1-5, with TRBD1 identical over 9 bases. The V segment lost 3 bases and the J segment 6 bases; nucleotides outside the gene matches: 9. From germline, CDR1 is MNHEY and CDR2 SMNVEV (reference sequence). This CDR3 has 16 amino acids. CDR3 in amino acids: CASSFLGQGQGQPQHF. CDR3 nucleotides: TGTGCCAGCAGTTTTCTAGGACAGGGGCAGGGTCAGCCCCAGCATTTT.

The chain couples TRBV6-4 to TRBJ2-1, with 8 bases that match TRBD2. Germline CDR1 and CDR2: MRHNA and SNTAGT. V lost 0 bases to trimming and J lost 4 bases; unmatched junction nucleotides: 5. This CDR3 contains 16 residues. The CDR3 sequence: CASSDSTGGGYNEQFF. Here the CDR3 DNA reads TGTGCCAGCAGTGACTCGACGGGGGGGGGTTACAATGAGCAGTTCTTC.

The CDR3 sequence is CASSLAAVAGGRYNEQFF. CDR3 in DNA: TGTGCCAGCAGCTTGGCGGCGGTGGCGGGGGGCCGGTACAATGAGCAGTTCTTC. V is TRBV5-4 and J is TRBJ2-1, with 8 nucleotides matching TRBD2. CDR1 SGHNT and CDR2 YYREEE come from the germline V gene (reference sequence). This CDR3 spans 18 amino acids. V lost 0 bases and J lost 4; bases outside the gene matches: 12.

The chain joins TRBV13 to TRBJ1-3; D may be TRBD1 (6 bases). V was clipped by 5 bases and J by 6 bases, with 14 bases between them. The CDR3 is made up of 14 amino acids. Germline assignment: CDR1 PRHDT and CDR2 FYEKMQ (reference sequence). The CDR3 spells CASSHGQTLNTIYF. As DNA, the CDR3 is TGTGCCAGCAGCCACGGACAGACCTTAAACACCATATATTTT.

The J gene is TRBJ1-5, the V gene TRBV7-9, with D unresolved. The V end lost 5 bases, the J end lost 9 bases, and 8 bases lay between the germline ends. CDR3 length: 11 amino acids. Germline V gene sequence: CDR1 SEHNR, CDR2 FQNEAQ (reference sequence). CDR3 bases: TGTGCCAGCAGCCCGTCCCCGCCCCAGCATTTT. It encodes CASSPSPPQHF. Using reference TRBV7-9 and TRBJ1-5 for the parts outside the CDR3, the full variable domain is DTGVSQNPRHKITKRGQNVTFRCDPISEHNRLYWYRQTLGQGPEFLTYFQNEAQLEKSRLLSDRFSAERPKGSFSTLEIQRTEQGDSAMYLCASSPSPPQHFGDGTRLSIL.

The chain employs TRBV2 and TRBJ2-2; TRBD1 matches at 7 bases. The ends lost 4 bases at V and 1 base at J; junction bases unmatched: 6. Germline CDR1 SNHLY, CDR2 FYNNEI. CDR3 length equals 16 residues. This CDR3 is CASSGDRGQNTGELFF. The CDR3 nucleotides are TGTGCCAGCAGTGGGGATAGGGGGCAGAACACCGGGGAGCTGTTTTTT.

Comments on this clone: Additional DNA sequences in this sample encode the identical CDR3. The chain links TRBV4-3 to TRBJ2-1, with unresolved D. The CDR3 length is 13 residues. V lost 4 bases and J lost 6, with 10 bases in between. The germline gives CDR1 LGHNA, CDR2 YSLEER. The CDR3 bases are TGCGCCAGCAGCCCGGTAGCCGGCAATGAGCAGTTCTTC. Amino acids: CASSPVAGNEQFF.